This T cell receptor (beta chain) was captured by sequencing in a study of cytomegalovirus exposure and HLA in healthy donors. Germline V gene data show CDR1 as SGHRS and CDR2 as YFSETQ. The CDR3 has 13 residues. V lost 4 bases, J lost 1 base, and 8 bases lay in between. 13 Jbeta primers and 60 Vbeta primers were used for the PCR. The assay was immunoSEQ multiplex PCR, and TCRdb's table has in-frame clones only and misses some. The sample has over 130,000 clones; about 80% are singletons. This receptor was identified in a man aged 25-45 years in good health and CMV-seropositive. This chain links TRBV5-1 with TRBJ1-1, with D maybe TRBD1 (6 bases). Material: PBMCs. This CDR3 reads CASSQGQNTEAFF. DNA for the CDR3: TGCGCCAGCAGCCAGGGACAGAACACTGAAGCTTTCTTT.